The subject of this entry is one TCR beta chain. The CDR3 is made up of 17 amino acids. V lost 1 base to trimming and J lost 5 bases; unmatched junction nucleotides: 11. Germline CDR1 is SGHVS and CDR2 is FQNEAQ. Source study methods: Cell counts per sample came from amplifying reference gene primers. Clones were sequenced by immunoSEQ multiplex PCR, and TCRdb holds only the in-frame ones, with some missing. That table gives V, J and clone size, and the DNA gave D and trimming. The table includes fewer than 200,000 clones, around four fifths detected once. These data come from a study of blood T cell repertoires in COVID-19.

This TCR came from a woman aged 70-85 years with COVID-19, enrolled during active disease. The sequenced sample was peripheral blood. V usage is TRBV7-8 and J usage is TRBJ2-1, with 7 nucleotides matching TRBD2. In nucleotides, the CDR3 is TGTGCCAGCAGCTTAGGTTTCGGGGGGACCCCCGACAATGAGCAGTTCTTC. This sequence encodes CASSLGFGGTPDNEQFF.